Following are 15 T cell receptor beta chains from one sample sequenced in a study of beta chain features in type 1 diabetes. Study-wide results and caveats: The study found moderately but significantly shorter TCRB CDR3s in all four CD4+ subsets of Type 1 diabetes patients.

Their antigens remain unidentified. Expressed TCRB transcripts were sequenced because the isolated RNA had all been reverse transcribed beforehand. Clones were read by immunoSEQ multiplex PCR, and TCRdb kept only the in-frame ones, dropping some. The table records about 370,000 clones, around a tenth of them present only once. Sequencing was carried out using central memory CD4+ T cells from blood. These receptors were collected from a man in his thirties or forties with type 1 diabetes.

The rearrangement links TRBV7-2 to TRBJ2-7; perhaps TRBD1 as D (5 bases). The CDR3 loop spans 12 amino acids. V lost 1 base, J lost 7 bases, and 8 bases lay in between. Germline V gene lookup returns CDR1 SGHTA and CDR2 FQGNSA. The DNA for the CDR3 is TGTGCCAGCAGCTTAGAAGACAGAGAGCAGTACTTC. Translation gives CASSLEDREQYF. Combining the CDR3 with reference TRBV7-2 and TRBJ2-7 gives the whole variable domain GAGVSQSPSNKVTEKGKDVELRCDPISGHTALYWYRQSLGQGLEFLIYFQGNSAPDKSGLPSDRFSAERTGGSVSTLTIQRTQQEDSAVYLCASSLEDREQYFGPGTRLTVT.

The chain employs TRBV10-1 and TRBJ2-7, with D perhaps given as TRBD1 or TRBD2 (5 bases each). Germline V gene lookup returns CDR1 WNHNN and CDR2 SYGVQD (reference sequence). V was pared by 4 bases and J by 5 bases, with 6 bases between. The CDR3 covers 11 residues. The CDR3 loop reads CASSGDHEQYF. CDR3 sequence (DNA): TGCGCCAGCAGTGGGGACCACGAGCAGTACTTC.

The table lists this clone with a few counts. This chain joins TRBV4-1 and TRBJ2-2; D may match TRBD1 or TRBD2 (5 bases each). V lost 3 bases and J 1 base, leaving 9 bases between the germline ends. CDR1 is MGHRA, CDR2 YSYEKL, per germline. This CDR3 spans 15 amino acids. CDR3 loop: CASSHGTMNTGELFF. The CDR3 DNA reads as TGCGCCAGCAGCCATGGGACCATGAACACCGGGGAGCTGTTTTTT.

This clone was detected a few times. The rearrangement uses TRBV6-5 and TRBJ2-3; D not resolved. Germline-derived CDR1 and CDR2 are MNHEY and SVGAGI. CDR3 size: 13 residues. V was pared by 7 bases and J by 6 bases, with 14 bases between. DNA for the CDR3: TGTGCCAGCAAGAGGCCAGGCCGGGATACGCAGTATTTT. It codes for CASKRPGRDTQYF.

This clone has only a few counts. The CDR3 nucleotides read TGTGCCAGCAGCTTGGGCCCGCTCGAGAACTACGAGCAGTACTTC. Amino acid sequence: CASSLGPLENYEQYF. The chain couples TRBV5-6 to TRBJ2-7; no clear D gene. The CDR3 consists of 15 residues. Germline loops: CDR1 SGHDT, CDR2 YYEEEE. Trimming left V 0 bases short and J 3 bases short, with 13 bases between.

This chain links TRBV5-4 with TRBJ2-5; 14 bases map to TRBD2. V trimming: 4 bases; J trimming: 5 bases; junction bases outside the gene matches: 7. The length of the CDR3 is 16 residues. Looked up from germline, CDR1 is SGHNT and CDR2 is YYREEE (reference sequence). CDR3 protein: CASSPGTSGSTETQYF. The DNA for the CDR3 is TGTGCCAGCAGCCCTGGGACTAGCGGGAGCACGGAGACCCAGTACTTC.

This clone has only a few counts. The chain couples TRBV9 to TRBJ2-1; 9 positions match TRBD2. The ends lost 4 bases at V and 8 bases at J; junction bases unmatched: 10. Germline V gives CDR1 SGDLS, CDR2 YYNGEE. This CDR3 is 15 amino acids long. The CDR3 loop reads CASSIGTSPGDEQFF. CDR3 DNA sequence: TGTGCCAGCAGCATAGGGACTAGCCCGGGCGATGAGCAGTTCTTC.

This clone was picked up a small number of times. This rearrangement joins TRBV6-5 to TRBJ2-7, with D maybe TRBD2 (5 bases). Trimming cost V 7 bases and J 2 bases, with 18 bases left between them. Germline CDR1 is MNHEY and CDR2 is SVGAGI. This CDR3 has 15 amino acids. CDR3 residues: CASTHKGRETYEQYF. CDR3 nucleotides: TGTGCCAGCACCCACAAGGGTCGGGAAACCTACGAGCAGTACTTC.

This clone was counted only a few times. V is TRBV7-2 and J is TRBJ2-5, with D hard to call. Germline CDR1 is SGHTA and CDR2 is FQGNSA. Trimming stripped 1 base from V and 2 bases from J, with 11 bases between. The CDR3 has 15 amino acids. The CDR3 DNA is TGTGCCAGCAGCTTAGGCATGGGCTATCAAGAGACCCAGTACTTC. It codes for CASSLGMGYQETQYF.

This clone was recorded many times. The rearrangement links TRBV7-9 to TRBJ2-1; the D is unclear. V was pared by 1 base and J by 10 bases, with 5 bases between. The CDR3 is 11 amino acids. CDR1 and CDR2 from the germline V gene are SEHNR and FQNEAQ (reference sequence). The CDR3 here is CASSLDFEQFF. Here the CDR3 DNA reads TGTGCCAGCAGCTTAGACTTCGAGCAGTTCTTC.

This clone was seen a few times. V usage is TRBV29-1 and J usage is TRBJ2-3; 8 bases are a match to TRBD2. In germline, CDR1 is SQVTM, CDR2 ANQGSEA. J gave up 7 bases and V 4 bases, and 10 bases lay outside the gene matches. This CDR3 comprises 14 residues. Written as DNA, the CDR3 is TGCAGCGTTGTAAGGGGCGGGAGGAGAAATACGCAGTATTTT. Translating gives CSVVRGGRRNTQYF.

This clone has just a few counts. This rearrangement joins TRBV5-1 to TRBJ2-3; 10 bases fit TRBD1. V lost 2 bases to trimming and J lost 5 bases; unmatched junction nucleotides: 8. Germline V lookup: CDR1 SGHRS, CDR2 YFSETQ. This CDR3 comprises 16 residues. CDR3 protein: CASSFLGTGVQDTQYF. Written as DNA, the CDR3 is TGCGCCAGCAGCTTTTTAGGGACAGGGGTGCAAGATACGCAGTATTTT.

This clone was counted a few times. This chain uses TRBV7-8 with TRBJ2-5; 9 nucleotides line up with TRBD1. Germline CDR1 SGHVS, CDR2 FQNEAQ. The CDR3 totals 15 residues. J lost 0 bases, V lost 6 bases, and 5 bases had no gene match. The CDR3 spells CASSPGQGYQETQYF. Here the CDR3 DNA reads TGTGCCAGCAGTCCCGGACAGGGGTACCAAGAGACCCAGTACTTC. The full variable domain, in which reference TRBV7-8 and TRBJ2-5 provide the parts outside the CDR3, is GAGVSQSPRYKVAKRGQDVALRCDPISGHVSLFWYQQALGQGPEFLTYFQNEAQLDKSGLPSDRFFAERPEGSVSTLKIQRTQQEDSAVYLCASSPGQGYQETQYFGPGTRLLVL.

This clone turned up a few times. The DNA of the CDR3 is TGTGCCAGCAGCTCGACTAGCGGGACCTACGAGCAGTACTTC. Its protein is CASSSTSGTYEQYF. This chain connects TRBV7-9 to TRBJ2-5, with 11 positions matching TRBD2. The J call is doubtful: the DNA matches TRBJ2-7 better. Germline-derived CDR1 and CDR2 are SEHNR and FQNEAQ (reference sequence). CDR3 length: 14 amino acids.

A few counts support this clone. The rearrangement links TRBV30 to TRBJ2-1; D might be TRBD2 (6 bases). V gave up 2 bases and J gave up 9 bases, with 17 bases separating them. CDR1 and CDR2 (germline): GTSNPN, SVGIG (reference sequence). This CDR3 region has 14 residues. CDR3 protein: CAWSTITSRVEQFF. The CDR3 coding sequence is TGTGCCTGGAGTACAATTACTAGCAGGGTTGAGCAGTTCTTC. Combining the CDR3 with reference TRBV30 and TRBJ2-1 gives the whole variable domain SQTIHQWPATLVQPVGSPLSLECTVEGTSNPNLYWYRQAAGRGLQLLFYSVGIGQISSEVPQNLSASRPQDRQFILSSKKLLLSDSGFYLCAWSTITSRVEQFFGPGTRLTVL.